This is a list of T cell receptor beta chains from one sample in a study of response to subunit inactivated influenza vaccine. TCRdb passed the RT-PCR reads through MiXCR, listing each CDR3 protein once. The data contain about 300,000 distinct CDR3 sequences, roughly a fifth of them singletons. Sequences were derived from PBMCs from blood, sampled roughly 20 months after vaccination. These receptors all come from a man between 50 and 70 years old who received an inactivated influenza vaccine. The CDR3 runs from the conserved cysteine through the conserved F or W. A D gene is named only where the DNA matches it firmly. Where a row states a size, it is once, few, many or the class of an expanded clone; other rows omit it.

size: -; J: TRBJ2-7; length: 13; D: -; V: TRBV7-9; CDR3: CASSRDGTYEQYF; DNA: TGTGCCAGCAGCCGGGACGGAACCTACGAGCAGTACTTC
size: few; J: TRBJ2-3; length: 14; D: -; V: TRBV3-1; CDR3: CASSRRGATDTQYF; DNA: TGTGCCAGCAGCCGGCGCGGAGCCACAGATACGCAGTATTTT
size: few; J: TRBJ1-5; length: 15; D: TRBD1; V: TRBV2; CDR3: CASSEDRVSNQPQHF; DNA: TGTGCCAGCAGTGAGGACAGGGTTAGCAATCAGCCCCAGCATTTT
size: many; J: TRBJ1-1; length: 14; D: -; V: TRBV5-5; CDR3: CASSLSGGNTEAFF; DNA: TGTGCCAGCAGCTTGAGCGGAGGGAACACTGAAGCTTTCTTT
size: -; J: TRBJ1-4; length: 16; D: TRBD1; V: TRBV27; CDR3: CASSLSRGTASEKLFF; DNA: TGTGCCAGCAGTTTATCAAGGGGGACAGCGAGTGAAAAACTGTTTTTT
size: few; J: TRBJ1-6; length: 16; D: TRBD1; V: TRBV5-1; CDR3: CASSVWWTGTNSPLHF; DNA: TGCGCCAGCAGCGTATGGTGGACAGGGACTAATTCACCCCTCCACTTT
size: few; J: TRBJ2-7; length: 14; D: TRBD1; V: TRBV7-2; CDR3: CASSAGQESYEQYF; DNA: TGTGCCAGCAGCGCGGGACAGGAGAGCTACGAGCAGTACTTC
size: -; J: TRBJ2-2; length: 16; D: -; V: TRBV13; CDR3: CASSFGQAANTGELFF; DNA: TGTGCCAGCAGCTTTGGTCAGGCTGCGAACACCGGGGAGCTGTTTTTT
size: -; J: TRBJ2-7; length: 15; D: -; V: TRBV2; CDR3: CASITSGTPVYEQYF; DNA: TGTGCCAGCATCACCTCCGGGACCCCAGTGTACGAGCAGTACTTC
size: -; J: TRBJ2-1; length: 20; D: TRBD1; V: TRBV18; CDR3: CASSLSRPDRVFQGRGEQFF; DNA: TGTGCCAGCTCACTCAGCCGACCGGACAGGGTCTTTCAGGGTAGAGGTGAGCAGTTCTTC
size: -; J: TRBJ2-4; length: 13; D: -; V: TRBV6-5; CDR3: CASSYSAFDIQYF; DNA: TGTGCCAGCAGTTACTCGGCGTTTGACATTCAGTACTTC
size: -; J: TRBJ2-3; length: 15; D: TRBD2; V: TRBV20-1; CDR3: CSAAPGTSQADTQYF; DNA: TGCAGTGCTGCCCCAGGGACTAGCCAGGCAGATACGCAGTATTTT